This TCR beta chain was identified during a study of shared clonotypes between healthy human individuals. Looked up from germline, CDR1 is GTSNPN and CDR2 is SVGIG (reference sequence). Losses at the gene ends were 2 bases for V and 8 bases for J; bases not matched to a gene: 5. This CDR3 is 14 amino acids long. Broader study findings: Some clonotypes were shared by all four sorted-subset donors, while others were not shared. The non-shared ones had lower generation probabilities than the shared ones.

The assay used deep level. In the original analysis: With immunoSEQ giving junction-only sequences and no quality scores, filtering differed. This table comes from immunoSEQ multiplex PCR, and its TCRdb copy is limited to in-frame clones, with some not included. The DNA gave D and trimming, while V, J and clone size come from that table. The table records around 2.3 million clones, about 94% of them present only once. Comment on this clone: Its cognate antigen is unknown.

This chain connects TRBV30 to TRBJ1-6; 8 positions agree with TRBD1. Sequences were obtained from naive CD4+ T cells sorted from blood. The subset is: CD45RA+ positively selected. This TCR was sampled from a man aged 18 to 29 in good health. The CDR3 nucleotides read TGTGCCTGGAGTAGAGGACAGGGCCATTCACCCCTCCACTTT. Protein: CAWSRGQGHSPLHF.